Presented here are 26 T cell receptor beta chains from one specimen sequenced in a study of post-analysis software for immune sequencing data. Findings of the study overall: Patients had higher frequencies than controls of about five TRBV segments, including TRBV5-6, TRBV5-1 and TRBV20-1.

The antigens for these receptors are not known. The TCR beta cDNA libraries contained unique molecular identifiers. TCRdb analysed the PCR reads with MiXCR anew, one entry per CDR3 protein. The data contain some 240,000 distinct CDR3 sequences, about 38% of them singletons. Sequencing input: blood. Receptors originate from a girl aged 5 to 17 with multiple sclerosis.

On this clonotype: A clone one base away is much larger, so this may be a read error. CDR3 amino acids: CASSTHSGSVRYF. The CDR3 DNA is TGTGCCAGCAGCACCCATAGCGGGAGCGTAAGGTACTTC. J is TRBJ2-5 and V is TRBV7-2; 9 bases agree with TRBD2. CDR1 and CDR2 (germline): SGHTA, FQGNSA. The CDR3 spans 13 residues. V shed 5 bases and J 13 bases; nucleotides not matched to a gene: 11.

At least ten counts were recorded for this clonotype. The chain joins TRBV12-3 or TRBV12-4 to TRBJ1-2; D not certain. V was cut by 5 bases and J by 5 bases, with 12 bases left in between. The CDR3 runs 13 residues. The CDR3 loop reads CASSPGREYGYTF. DNA of the CDR3: TGTGCCAGCAGTCCTGGTAGGGAGTATGGCTACACCTTC.

In its sample, this clonotype was seen a few times. The chain uses TRBV18 and TRBJ1-2; D possibly corresponds to TRBD1 (5 bases). With 5 bases removed from V and 8 bases from J, the gap between germline ends came to 24 bases. Germline V gives CDR1 KGHSH, CDR2 LQKENI. The CDR3 totals 16 residues. The CDR3, as DNA: TGTGCCAGCTCAGAGACAGAGTTTGATTCTATGGGCGGCTACACCTTC. Protein sequence: CASSETEFDSMGGYTF.

The chain uses TRBV19 and TRBJ2-1; 12 nucleotides line up with TRBD2. This CDR3 has 16 residues. Trimming removed 5 bases from V and 4 bases from J; junction bases left unmatched: 6. Germline V gene sequence: CDR1 LNHDA, CDR2 SQIVND (reference sequence). In DNA form, the CDR3 reads TGTGCCAGTAGTCCCCAACTAGCGGGGGGTTACAATGAGCAGTTCTTC. Protein sequence: CASSPQLAGGYNEQFF.

This rearrangement joins TRBV28 to TRBJ2-3, with TRBD2 as a possible D gene (6 bases). V shed 6 bases and J shed 3 bases, with 16 bases lying between them. CDR1 and CDR2 (germline): MDHEN, SYDVKM. This CDR3 region has 15 residues. CDR3 loop: CASSPAGKGTDTQYF. DNA for the CDR3: TGTGCCAGCAGCCCGGCGGGGAAGGGGACAGATACGCAGTATTTT.

In its sample, this clonotype was seen many times. V is TRBV29-1 and J is TRBJ1-1, with D perhaps TRBD1 (5 bases). In germline, CDR1 is SQVTM, CDR2 ANQGSEA. The CDR3 loop spans 15 amino acids. V was shortened by 4 bases and J by 0 bases, with 15 bases between the two germline ends. The CDR3 reads CSVAPPGWMNTEAFF. CDR3 bases: TGCAGCGTTGCCCCCCCAGGGTGGATGAACACTGAAGCTTTCTTT.

This chain uses TRBV5-1 with TRBJ1-1; D is unclear. The CDR3 spans 12 residues. The V end lost 5 bases, the J end lost 1 base, and 6 bases lay between the germline ends. The germline V gene has CDR1 SGHRS and CDR2 YFSETQ. CDR3 region: CASRRPNTEAFF. The CDR3 DNA is TGCGCCAGCAGACGTCCGAACACTGAAGCTTTCTTT.

This clonotype was detected many times. The V call is TRBV25-1, the J call TRBJ1-1, with D possibly being TRBD1 (5 bases). The CDR3 has 14 residues. Germline loops: CDR1 MGHDK, CDR2 SYGVNS. Trimming took off 1 base at V and 7 bases at J, with 13 bases between the two ends. The DNA for the CDR3 is TGTGCCAGCAGTGAATCCGGGACCTACAGTGAAGCTTTCTTT. Its protein is CASSESGTYSEAFF. The complete variable domain, with remaining parts taken from reference TRBV25-1 and TRBJ1-1, reads EADIYQTPRYLVIGTGKKITLECSQTMGHDKMYWYQQDPGMELHLIHYSYGVNSTEKGDLSSESTVSRIRTEHFPLTLESARPSHTSQYLCASSESGTYSEAFFGQGTRLTVV.

V is TRBV2 and J is TRBJ2-3; 7 bases align to TRBD2. Germline V gene lookup returns CDR1 SNHLY and CDR2 FYNNEI. V shed 11 bases, J shed 6 bases, and the junction held 14 bases outside the gene matches. CDR3 length: 14 amino acids. CDR3 loop: CASYGTAGVDTQYF. The CDR3 DNA is TGTGCCTCATACGGGACGGCGGGAGTGGATACGCAGTATTTT.

This clonotype was counted between two and nine times. One end of the junction varies from germline; a read error may be responsible. The chain recombines TRBV3-1 with TRBJ2-5, with 8 nucleotides matching TRBD2. The CDR3 runs to 15 residues. Germline lookup yields CDR1 LGHDT and CDR2 YNNKEL (reference sequence). The CDR3 region is CAGSPARLARETQYF. The CDR3 nucleotides are TGTGCCGGCAGCCCAGCCCGACTAGCGAGGGAGACCCAGTACTTC.

The chain links TRBV2 to TRBJ2-1, with D maybe TRBD2 (7 bases). Germline V gene data show CDR1 as SNHLY and CDR2 as FYNNEI. The CDR3 covers 14 residues. Trimming took off 6 bases at V and 3 bases at J, with 12 bases between the two ends. CDR3 sequence reads: CASRVGGGYNEQFF. The CDR3 DNA reads as TGTGCCAGCAGGGTGGGAGGGGGCTACAATGAGCAGTTCTTC. The variable domain in full, completed from reference TRBV2 and TRBJ2-1, reads EPEVTQTPSHQVTQMGQEVILRCVPISNHLYFYWYRQILGQKVEFLVSFYNNEISEKSEIFDDQFSVERPDGSNFTLKIRSTKLEDSAMYFCASRVGGGYNEQFFGPGTRLTVL.

Details on this clonotype: A much larger clone lies one base from this, so it may be a read error. The chain is built from TRBV7-6 and TRBJ2-1, with 13 bases matching TRBD2. Per germline, CDR1 SGHVS and CDR2 FNYEAQ. Trimming removed 5 bases from V and 13 bases from J; junction bases left unmatched: 14. The CDR3 runs to 16 residues. DNA for the CDR3: TGTGCCAGCAGCATACCGGGACTAGCGGGACTAGAGACCCAGTTCTTC. Its protein product is CASSIPGLAGLETQFF.

Turning to this clonotype: Sequence at one end of the junction differs from germline and may be a read error. This chain links TRBV7-3 with TRBJ2-1; 7 bases agree with TRBD2. The germline gives CDR1 SGHTA, CDR2 FQGTGA. The CDR3 consists of 16 residues. The CDR3 sequence is CASSLTAGVTRNGQFF. CDR3 sequence (DNA): TGTGCCAGCAGCTTAACGGCGGGAGTAACTCGCAATGGGCAGTTCTTC.

Regarding this clonotype: A read error is possible here, since a much larger clone lies one base away. Here the CDR3 reads CCVQGLGNTEAFF. The CDR3 DNA sequence: TGCTGCGTTCAGGGGTTGGGGAACACTGAAGCTTTCTTT. The rearrangement uses TRBV29-1 and TRBJ1-1, with a weak D call TRBD1 (6 bases). Germline loops: CDR1 SQVTM, CDR2 ANQGSEA. The length of the CDR3 is 13 residues.

This clonotype has at least ten counts. The chain employs TRBV11-2 and TRBJ2-1; D is perhaps TRBD1 or TRBD2 (5 bases each). V was clipped by 5 bases and J by 10 bases, with 12 bases between them. The CDR3 has 12 amino acids. Germline V gives CDR1 SGHAT, CDR2 FQNNGV. In nucleotides, the CDR3 is TGTGCCAGCAGCAAGAGGGGTCCCGAGCAGTTCTTC. This codes for CASSKRGPEQFF.

The chain has TRBV9 and TRBJ2-2, with a weak D call TRBD2 (5 bases). Trimming cost V 3 bases and J 4 bases, with 16 bases left between them. Per germline, CDR1 SGDLS and CDR2 YYNGEE. The CDR3 covers 16 residues. The DNA for the CDR3 is TGTGCCAGCAGCGACCCCCCGAGGGAGTTCACCGGGGAGCTGTTTTTT. Translating it yields CASSDPPREFTGELFF. The whole variable domain, remainder taken from reference TRBV9 and TRBJ2-2, is DSGVTQTPKHLITATGQRVTLRCSPRSGDLSVYWYQQSLDQGLQFLIQYYNGEERAKGNILERFSAQQFPDLHSELNLSSLELGDSALYFCASSDPPREFTGELFFGEGSRLTVL.

V is TRBV20-1 and J is TRBJ2-3, with TRBD2 matching over 13 bases. Losses at the gene ends were 3 bases for V and 4 bases for J; bases not matched to a gene: 7. The CDR3 has 16 residues. In germline, CDR1 is DFQATT, CDR2 SNEGSKA (reference sequence). The CDR3 is CSARGGLAGSADTQYF. Here the CDR3 DNA reads TGCAGTGCTAGGGGGGGACTAGCGGGATCGGCAGATACGCAGTATTTT.

The V and J genes are TRBV5-1 and TRBJ2-5, with D perhaps TRBD1 (5 bases). V was trimmed by 4 bases and J by 2 bases, leaving 21 bases between them. This CDR3 spans 17 amino acids. Germline-derived CDR1 and CDR2 are SGHRS and YFSETQ. The CDR3, as DNA: TGCGCCAGCAGCGTGGGCCCATCTACAGGCTTTCAAGAGACCCAGTACTTC. Translation: CASSVGPSTGFQETQYF.

This clonotype was detected many times. This chain uses TRBV3-1 with TRBJ2-1; 7 nucleotides line up with TRBD2. Per the germline V gene, CDR1 is LGHDT and CDR2 is YNNKEL (reference sequence). The CDR3 contains 17 residues. Trimming at V came to 0 bases and at J to 8 bases, leaving 13 bases not matched to a gene. The CDR3 bases are TGTGCCAGCAGCCAAGAGGAGCGGGAAAAGGGGAGGGATGAGCAGTTCTTC. Protein product: CASSQEEREKGRDEQFF.

The gene calls are TRBV6-5 and TRBJ1-2; no reliable D call. This CDR3 contains 13 residues. Germline V lookup: CDR1 MNHEY, CDR2 SVGAGI. Trimming took off 6 bases at V and 6 bases at J, with 14 bases between the two ends. The CDR3 DNA reads TGTGCCAGCAGAACGAAGAGATACAATGGCTACACCTTC. Its translation is CASRTKRYNGYTF.

This chain uses TRBV20-1 with TRBJ1-5; maybe TRBD1 (5 bases). Germline CDR1 reads DFQATT; CDR2 reads SNEGSKA (reference sequence). Trimming left V 0 bases short and J 5 bases short, with 14 bases between. CDR3 length: 15 amino acids. The CDR3 region has the DNA TGCAGTGCTAGAGATGACAGCAAAACGTATCAGCCCCAGCATTTT. This sequence encodes CSARDDSKTYQPQHF.

The chain joins TRBV20-1 to TRBJ2-7; D may match TRBD1 or TRBD2 (5 bases each). Trimming removed 6 bases from V and 0 bases from J, with 12 bases in between. Germline V gene data show CDR1 as DFQATT and CDR2 as SNEGSKA (reference sequence). This CDR3 is 13 amino acids long. CDR3 loop: CSALEGNSYEQYF. CDR3 DNA sequence: TGCAGTGCCCTCGAGGGGAACTCCTACGAGCAGTACTTC.

This clonotype was counted at least ten times. The chain uses TRBV29-1 and TRBJ1-2; no reliable D call. The CDR3 has 13 residues. Germline V gives CDR1 SQVTM, CDR2 ANQGSEA. V was shortened by 5 bases and J by 4 bases, with 14 bases between the two germline ends. The CDR3 DNA reads TGCAGCGTTTTCACCCAGCGACCCTATGGCTACACCTTC. It is translated as CSVFTQRPYGYTF.

This clonotype was observed at least ten times. The chain links TRBV29-1 to TRBJ2-2, with D perhaps matching TRBD2 (7 bases). CDR1 is SQVTM, CDR2 ANQGSEA, per germline. The CDR3 has 15 residues. Trimming took off 0 bases at V and 3 bases at J, with 11 bases between the two ends. In DNA form, the CDR3 reads TGCAGCGTTGAAGATTCGGGGGGCTACACCGGGGAGCTGTTTTTT. Translation gives CSVEDSGGYTGELFF.

Points on this clonotype: An end of the junction differs from the germline gene, which may be a read error. The chain uses TRBV4-3 and TRBJ2-5; D is perhaps TRBD2 (6 bases). The CDR3 loop spans 19 amino acids. Germline CDR1 reads LGHNA; CDR2 reads YSLEER. The CDR3 coding sequence is TGCACCAGCAGCCAAGATGGGGCTAGCGAGAAAGGGTACCAAGAGACCCAGTACTTC. The encoded protein is CTSSQDGASEKGYQETQYF.

Many counts were recorded for this clonotype. The chain employs TRBV13 and TRBJ2-1, with 10 bases fitting TRBD2. Trimming at V came to 5 bases and at J to 3 bases, leaving 10 bases not matched to a gene. Germline lookup yields CDR1 PRHDT and CDR2 FYEKMQ (reference sequence). This CDR3 spans 17 amino acids. CDR3 sequence reads: CASSPPGAGGYYNEQFF. The CDR3 nucleotides read TGTGCCAGCAGCCCCCCCGGAGCGGGAGGGTACTACAATGAGCAGTTCTTC.